The clone carrying this T cell receptor beta chain has a handful of counts. This record comes from a study of cytomegalovirus exposure and HLA in healthy donors. 13 Jbeta primers and 60 Vbeta primers were used for the PCR. Assay: immunoSEQ multiplex PCR; the TCRdb copy retains only in-frame clones and omits some. The sample has more than 95,000 clones, around two thirds seen once. Between the trimmed V and J ends, which lost 6 bases and 2 bases, there was a span of 7 bases. CDR1 is SNHLY, CDR2 FYNNEI, per germline. The CDR3 runs to 13 residues. Sequencing was performed on PBMCs. This sequence was found in a man between 60 and 75 years old in good health and CMV-seropositive. The chain joins TRBV2 to TRBJ1-4; D unclear. The CDR3 nucleotides are TGTGCCAGCAGACAGATGACTAATGAAAAACTGTTTTTT. This translates into CASRQMTNEKLFF. Drawing the rest from reference TRBV2 and TRBJ1-4, the complete variable domain is EPEVTQTPSHQVTQMGQEVILRCVPISNHLYFYWYRQILGQKVEFLVSFYNNEISEKSEIFDDQFSVERPDGSNFTLKIRSTKLEDSAMYFCASRQMTNEKLFFGSGTQLSVL.